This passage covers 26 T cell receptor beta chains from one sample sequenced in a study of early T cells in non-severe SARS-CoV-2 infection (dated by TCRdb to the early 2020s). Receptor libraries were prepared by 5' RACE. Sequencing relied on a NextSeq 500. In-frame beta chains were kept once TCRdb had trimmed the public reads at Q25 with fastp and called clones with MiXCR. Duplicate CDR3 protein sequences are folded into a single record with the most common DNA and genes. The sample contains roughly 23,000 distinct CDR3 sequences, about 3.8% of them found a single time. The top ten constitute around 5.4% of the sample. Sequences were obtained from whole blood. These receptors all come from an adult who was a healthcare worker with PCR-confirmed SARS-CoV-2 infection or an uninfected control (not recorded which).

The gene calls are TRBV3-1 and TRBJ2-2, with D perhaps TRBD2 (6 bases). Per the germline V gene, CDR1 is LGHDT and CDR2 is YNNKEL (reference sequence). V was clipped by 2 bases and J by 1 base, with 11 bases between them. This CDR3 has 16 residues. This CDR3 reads CASSQRGGRNTGELFF. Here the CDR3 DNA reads TGTGCCAGCAGCCAACGGGGAGGCCGGAACACCGGGGAGCTGTTTTTT.

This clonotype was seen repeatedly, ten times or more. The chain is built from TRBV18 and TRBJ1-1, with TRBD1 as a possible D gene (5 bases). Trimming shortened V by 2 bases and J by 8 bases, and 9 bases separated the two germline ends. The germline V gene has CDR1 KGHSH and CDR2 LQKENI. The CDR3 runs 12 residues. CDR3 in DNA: TGTGCCAGCTCACCATACGCAGGGGAAGCTTTCTTT. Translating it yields CASSPYAGEAFF.

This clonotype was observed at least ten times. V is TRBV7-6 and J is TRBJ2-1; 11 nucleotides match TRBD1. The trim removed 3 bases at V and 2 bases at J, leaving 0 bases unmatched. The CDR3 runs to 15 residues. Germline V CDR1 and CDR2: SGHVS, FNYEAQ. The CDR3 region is CASSLGQGAYNEQFF. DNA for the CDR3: TGTGCCAGCAGCTTGGGACAGGGGGCCTACAATGAGCAGTTCTTC.

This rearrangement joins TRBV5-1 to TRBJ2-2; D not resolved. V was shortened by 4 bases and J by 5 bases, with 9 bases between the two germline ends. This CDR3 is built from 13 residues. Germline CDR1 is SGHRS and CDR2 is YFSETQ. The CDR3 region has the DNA TGCGCCAGCAGCGTGACGGTAACCGGGGAGCTGTTTTTT. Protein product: CASSVTVTGELFF.

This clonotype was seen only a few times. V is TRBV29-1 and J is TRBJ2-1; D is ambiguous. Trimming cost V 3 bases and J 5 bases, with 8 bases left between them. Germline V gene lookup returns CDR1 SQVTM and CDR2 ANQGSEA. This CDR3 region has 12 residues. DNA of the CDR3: TGCAGCGTTGAGTACGTTAACAATGAGCAGTTCTTC. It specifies CSVEYVNNEQFF.

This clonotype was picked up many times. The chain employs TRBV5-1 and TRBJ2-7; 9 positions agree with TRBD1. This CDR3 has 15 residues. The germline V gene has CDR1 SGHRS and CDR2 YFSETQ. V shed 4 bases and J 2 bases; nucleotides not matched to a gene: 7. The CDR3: CASSPVQGAAYEQYF. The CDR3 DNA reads TGCGCCAGCAGCCCAGTACAGGGGGCGGCCTACGAGCAGTACTTC.

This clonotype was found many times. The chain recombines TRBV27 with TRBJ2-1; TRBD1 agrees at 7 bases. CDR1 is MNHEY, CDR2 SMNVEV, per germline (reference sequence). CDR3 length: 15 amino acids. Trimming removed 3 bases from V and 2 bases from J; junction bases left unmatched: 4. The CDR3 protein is CASSLVQGAYNEQFF. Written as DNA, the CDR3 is TGTGCCAGCAGTTTGGTTCAGGGGGCCTACAATGAGCAGTTCTTC.

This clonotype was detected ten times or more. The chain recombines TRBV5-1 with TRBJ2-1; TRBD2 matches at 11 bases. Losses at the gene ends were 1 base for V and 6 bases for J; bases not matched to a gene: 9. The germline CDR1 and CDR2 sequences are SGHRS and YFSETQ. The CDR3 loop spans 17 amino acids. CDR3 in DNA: TGCGCCAGCAGCTTGAAGGCTAGCGGGGGGCCCTTCAATGAGCAGTTCTTC. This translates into CASSLKASGGPFNEQFF.

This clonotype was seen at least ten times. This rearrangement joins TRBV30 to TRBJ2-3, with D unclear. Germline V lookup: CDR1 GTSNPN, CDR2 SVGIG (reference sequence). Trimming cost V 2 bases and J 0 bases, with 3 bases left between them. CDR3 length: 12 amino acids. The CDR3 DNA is TGTGCCTGGAGTATAAGCACAGATACGCAGTATTTT. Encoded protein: CAWSISTDTQYF.

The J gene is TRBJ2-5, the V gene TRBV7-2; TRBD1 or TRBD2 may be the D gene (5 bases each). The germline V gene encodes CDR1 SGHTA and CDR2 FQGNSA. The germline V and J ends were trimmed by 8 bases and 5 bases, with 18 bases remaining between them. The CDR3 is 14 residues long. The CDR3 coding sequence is TGTGCCAGCGGCCCCTACTACGGGGCGGAGACCCAGTACTTC. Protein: CASGPYYGAETQYF.

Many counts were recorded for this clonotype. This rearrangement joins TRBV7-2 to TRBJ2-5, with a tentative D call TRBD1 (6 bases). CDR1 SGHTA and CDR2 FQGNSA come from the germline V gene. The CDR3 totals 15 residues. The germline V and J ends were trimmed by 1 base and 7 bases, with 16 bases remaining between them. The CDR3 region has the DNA TGTGCCAGCAGCTTAGTATCCGGGACACCAGGGACCCAGTACTTC. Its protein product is CASSLVSGTPGTQYF.

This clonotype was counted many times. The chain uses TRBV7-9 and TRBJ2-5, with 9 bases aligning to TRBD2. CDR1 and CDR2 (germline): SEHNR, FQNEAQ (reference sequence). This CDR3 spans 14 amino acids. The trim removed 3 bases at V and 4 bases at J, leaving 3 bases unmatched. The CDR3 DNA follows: TGTGCCAGCAGCTTCTCTAGCGGGACAGAGACCCAGTACTTC. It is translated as CASSFSSGTETQYF.

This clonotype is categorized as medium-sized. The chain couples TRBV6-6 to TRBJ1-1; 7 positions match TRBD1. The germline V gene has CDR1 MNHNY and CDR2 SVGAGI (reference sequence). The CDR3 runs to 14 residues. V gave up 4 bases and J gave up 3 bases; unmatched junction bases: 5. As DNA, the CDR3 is TGTGCCAGCAGTTCCTCAGGGGGTGACACTGAAGCTTTCTTT. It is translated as CASSSSGGDTEAFF.

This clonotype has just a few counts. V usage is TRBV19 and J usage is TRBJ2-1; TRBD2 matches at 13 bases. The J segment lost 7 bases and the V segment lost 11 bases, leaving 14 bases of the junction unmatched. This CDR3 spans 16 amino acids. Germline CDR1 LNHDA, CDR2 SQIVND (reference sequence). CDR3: CASKGTSGRDLNEQFF. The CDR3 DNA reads TGTGCCTCTAAAGGAACTAGCGGGAGGGATTTGAATGAGCAGTTCTTC.

CDR3: CASKRVLDTEAFF. CDR3 in DNA: TGTGCCAGCAAGAGGGTTCTGGACACTGAAGCTTTCTTT. The genes are TRBV6-1 and TRBJ1-1; D not resolved. The length of the CDR3 is 13 residues. The germline CDR1 and CDR2 sequences are MNHNS and SASEGT. V was pared by 7 bases and J by 3 bases, with 12 bases between.

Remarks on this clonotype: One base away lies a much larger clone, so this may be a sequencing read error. Written as DNA, the CDR3 is TGTGCCAGCAGCCCACAGACAGCCTACGAGCAGTACTTC. It encodes CASSPQTAYEQYF. V gene TRBV12-3 or TRBV12-4 combines with J gene TRBJ2-7, with D perhaps matching TRBD1 (5 bases). V was clipped by 6 bases and J by 2 bases, with 11 bases between them. The CDR3 loop spans 13 amino acids.

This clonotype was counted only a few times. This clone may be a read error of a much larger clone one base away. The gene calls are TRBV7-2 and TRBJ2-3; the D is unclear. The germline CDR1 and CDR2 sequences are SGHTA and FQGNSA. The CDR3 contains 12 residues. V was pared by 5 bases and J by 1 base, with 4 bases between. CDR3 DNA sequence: TGTGCCAGCAGCCCGCGCACAGATACGCAGTATTTT. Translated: CASSPRTDTQYF. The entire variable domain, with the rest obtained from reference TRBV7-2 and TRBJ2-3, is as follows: GAGVSQSPSNKVTEKGKDVELRCDPISGHTALYWYRQSLGQGLEFLIYFQGNSAPDKSGLPSDRFSAERTGGSVSTLTIQRTQQEDSAVYLCASSPRTDTQYFGPGTRLTVL.

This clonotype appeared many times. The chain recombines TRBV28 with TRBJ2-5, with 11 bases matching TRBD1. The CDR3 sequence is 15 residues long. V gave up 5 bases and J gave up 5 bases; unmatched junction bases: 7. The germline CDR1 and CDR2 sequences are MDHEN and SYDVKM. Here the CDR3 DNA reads TGTGCCAGCAGTATTCCGGGACAGGGGGAGGAGACCCAGTACTTC. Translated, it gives CASSIPGQGEETQYF. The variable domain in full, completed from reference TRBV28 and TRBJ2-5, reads DVKVTQSSRYLVKRTGEKVFLECVQDMDHENMFWYRQDPGLGLRLIYFSYDVKMKEKGDIPEGYSVSREKKERFSLILESASTNQTSMYLCASSIPGQGEETQYFGPGTRLLVL.

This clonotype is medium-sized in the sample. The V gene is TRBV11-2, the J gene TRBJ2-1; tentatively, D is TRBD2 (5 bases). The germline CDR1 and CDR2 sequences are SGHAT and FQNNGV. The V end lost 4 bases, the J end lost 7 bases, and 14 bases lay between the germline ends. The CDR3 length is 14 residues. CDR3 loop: CASSSPLGRNEQFF. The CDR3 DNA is TGTGCCAGCAGCTCCCCACTAGGGCGGAATGAGCAGTTCTTC.

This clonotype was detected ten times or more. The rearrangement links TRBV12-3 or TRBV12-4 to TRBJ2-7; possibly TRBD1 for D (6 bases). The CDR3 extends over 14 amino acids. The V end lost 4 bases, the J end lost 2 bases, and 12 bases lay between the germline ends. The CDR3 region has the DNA TGTGCCAGCAGTTGGACAGCCGTAACCTACGAGCAGTACTTC. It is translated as CASSWTAVTYEQYF.

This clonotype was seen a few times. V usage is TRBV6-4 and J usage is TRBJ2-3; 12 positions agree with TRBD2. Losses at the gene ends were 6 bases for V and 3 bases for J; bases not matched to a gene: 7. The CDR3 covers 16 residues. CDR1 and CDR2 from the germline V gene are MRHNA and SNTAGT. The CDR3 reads CASSLFGLAGTDTQYF. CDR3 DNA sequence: TGTGCCAGCAGCCTATTCGGACTAGCGGGGACAGATACGCAGTATTTT.

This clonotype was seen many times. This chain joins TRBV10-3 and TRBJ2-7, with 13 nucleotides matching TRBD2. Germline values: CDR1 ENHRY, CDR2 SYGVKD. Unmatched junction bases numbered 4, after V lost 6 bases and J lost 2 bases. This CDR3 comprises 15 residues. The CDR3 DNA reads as TGTGCCATCAGGCCCGGGACTAGCGGGACCTACGAGCAGTACTTC. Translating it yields CAIRPGTSGTYEQYF.

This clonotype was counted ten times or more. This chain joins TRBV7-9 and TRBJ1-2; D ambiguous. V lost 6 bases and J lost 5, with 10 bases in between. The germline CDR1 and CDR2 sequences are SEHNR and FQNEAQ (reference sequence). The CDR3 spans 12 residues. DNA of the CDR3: TGTGCCAGCAGGGGCAACAGTTATGGCTACACCTTC. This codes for CASRGNSYGYTF.

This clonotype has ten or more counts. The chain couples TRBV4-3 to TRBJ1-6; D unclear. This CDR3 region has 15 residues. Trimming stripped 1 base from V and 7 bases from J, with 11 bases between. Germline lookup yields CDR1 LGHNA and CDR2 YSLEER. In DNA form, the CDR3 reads TGCGCCAGCAGCCAAGCTATCGGGATGAATTCACCCCTCCACTTT. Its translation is CASSQAIGMNSPLHF.

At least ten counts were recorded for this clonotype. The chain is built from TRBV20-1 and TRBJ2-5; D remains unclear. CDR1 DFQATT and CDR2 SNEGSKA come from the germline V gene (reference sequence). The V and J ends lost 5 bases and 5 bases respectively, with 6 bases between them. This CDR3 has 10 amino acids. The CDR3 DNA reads TGCAGTGCTGTCAGGGAGACCCAGTACTTC. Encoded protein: CSAVRETQYF.

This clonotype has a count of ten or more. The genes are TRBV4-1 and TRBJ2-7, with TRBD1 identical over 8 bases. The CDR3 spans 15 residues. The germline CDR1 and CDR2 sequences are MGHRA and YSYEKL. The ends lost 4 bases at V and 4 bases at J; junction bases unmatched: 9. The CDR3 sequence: CASSLSGTGAYEQYF. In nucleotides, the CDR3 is TGCGCCAGCAGCCTTTCCGGGACAGGAGCGTACGAGCAGTACTTC.